This TCR beta chain was sequenced in a study of blood T cell repertoires in COVID-19. Study-level information: Collection of acute and convalescent COVID-19 samples took place in the United States, Italy and Spain.

Authors' data handling: Counts of nucleated cells, estimated from reference gene primer amplification, were obtained. Libraries were prepared by immunoSEQ multiplex PCR; TCRdb keeps only in-frame clonotypes and omits some of them. V and J calls and clone size are those listed in that table; D and trimming were worked out from the DNA. The sample includes some 200,000 clones, around 83% seen only once; the top ten take under 9.5%. V was cut by 0 bases and J by 4 bases, with 14 bases left in between. The germline V gene encodes CDR1 SGDLS and CDR2 YYNGEE. The CDR3 is 16 residues long. The chain has TRBV9 and TRBJ1-3, with D possibly TRBD1 on 5 matching bases. The clonotype was recovered from a woman aged 55 to 70 with acute or convalescent COVID-19. The sample consisted of peripheral blood. This chain's CDR3 is CASSVAPQGTGNTIYF. For the CDR3, the DNA is TGTGCCAGCAGCGTAGCTCCCCAGGGAACGGGAAACACCATATATTTT. Supplemented by reference TRBV9 and TRBJ1-3, the full variable domain reads DSGVTQTPKHLITATGQRVTLRCSPRSGDLSVYWYQQSLDQGLQFLIQYYNGEERAKGNILERFSAQQFPDLHSELNLSSLELGDSALYFCASSVAPQGTGNTIYFGEGSWLTVV.